The TCR beta chain described here comes from a study of T-cell memory formation after mild COVID-19. Only a few counts were recorded for this clonotype. CDR1 and CDR2 from the germline V gene are LGHDT and YNNKEL (reference sequence). The CDR3 has 14 residues. Trimming left V 1 base short and J 4 bases short, with 8 bases between. TCR alpha and TCR beta cDNA libraries carrying sample barcodes and UMIs were produced by 5'RACE using constant-segment primers. TCRdb re-derived calls from the 5' RACE reads in MiXCR, one entry per CDR3 protein. The sample lists roughly 130,000 distinct CDR3 sequences, 15% to 20% seen once, with around 13% in the top ten.

This rearrangement joins TRBV3-1 to TRBJ1-5; D is possibly TRBD1 (5 bases). The sample consisted of PBMCs or a T cell subset sorted from them (not recorded which). This TCR came from an adult woman who had mild COVID-19 (a few samples of this study predate the infection). Cell type and time point are not known. The CDR3 here is CASSQVKGNQPQHF. In DNA form, the CDR3 reads TGTGCCAGCAGCCAAGTGAAGGGGAATCAGCCCCAGCATTTT.